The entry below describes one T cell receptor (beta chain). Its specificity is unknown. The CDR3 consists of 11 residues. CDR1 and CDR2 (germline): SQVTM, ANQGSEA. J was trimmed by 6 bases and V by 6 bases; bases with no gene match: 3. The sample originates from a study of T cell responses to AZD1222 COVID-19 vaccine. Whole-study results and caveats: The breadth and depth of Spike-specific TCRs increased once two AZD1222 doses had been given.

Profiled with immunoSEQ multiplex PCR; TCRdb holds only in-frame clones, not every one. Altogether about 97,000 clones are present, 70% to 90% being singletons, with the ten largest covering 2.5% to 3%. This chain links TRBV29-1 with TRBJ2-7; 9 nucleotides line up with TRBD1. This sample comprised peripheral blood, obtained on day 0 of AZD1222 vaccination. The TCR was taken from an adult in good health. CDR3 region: CSVGTGIEQYF. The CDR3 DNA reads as TGCAGCGTAGGGACAGGGATCGAGCAGTACTTC.